Listed below are T cell receptor beta chains from one sample, sequenced in a study of immune evolution from preneoplasia to lung adenocarcinoma. The data were produced by immunoSEQ multiplex PCR, yet TCRdb's version contains in-frame clones alone and is incomplete. Of about 5,000 clones listed, 75% to 85% are singletons. Sequenced: FFPE adjacent normal lung tissue. Receptors originate from an older donor with lung adenocarcinoma. Each CDR3 is given without its conserved first and last residue. The size of a clone is reported for some rows only, either as once, few or many, or as a class for expanded clones.

v_call	clone_size	cdr3_aa
TRBV19	NA	ASNVDNTEAF
TRBV5-1	NA	ASSWGDVAKNIQY
TRBV28	NA	ASSSWGGGYT
TRBV6-1	NA	ASSGPGTDSYEQY
TRBV6-6	NA	ASSADFEAGNTIY
TRBV6-1	NA	ASSEVQQETQY
TRBV5-1	NA	ASSLTSSYEQY
TRBV7-3	large	ASSLSPRWGEQF
TRBV5-4	NA	ASSRRQDTEAF
TRBV5-1	NA	ASSLDLNTEAF
TRBV5-1	NA	ASSLEGTRDEQY
TRBV7-2	few	ASSLSRGAGVSETQY
TRBV9	NA	ASSMTTGTEAF
TRBV7-9	NA	ASNPPLGQGGEQF
TRBV7-9	NA	ASSLGTGSGNQPQH
TRBV7-2	NA	ASSFRVGETQY
TRBV4-1	NA	ASSPSPRGQTYEQY
TRBV5-4	NA	ASSYRTSTSGQADTQY
TRBV28	NA	ASSLSSGPPYEQY
TRBV29-1	NA	SAKSPGQGTGELF
TRBV9	NA	ASSVVTQPDEDTQY
TRBV4-1	NA	ASSQVAGTNTGELF
TRBV23-1	NA	ASSQSRGRKGSGANVLT
TRBV6-1	few	ASGLGDNEQF
TRBV6-4	NA	ASSPTGVTDTQY